A single sample is the source of the 10 T cell receptor beta chains below, sequenced in a study of OX40 agonist ivuxolimab in advanced cancers. The data were produced by immunoSEQ multiplex PCR, yet TCRdb's version contains in-frame clones alone and is incomplete. The data hold roughly 25,000 clones, with roughly 70% observed a single time. Sample: CD4+ or CD8+ T cells sorted from blood, taken in a trial of the OX40 agonist ivuxolimab. Receptors originate from an adult with an advanced solid tumor such as melanoma, head and neck, liver or kidney cancer.

The chain couples TRBV6-6 to TRBJ1-2; 10 nucleotides line up with TRBD1. The length of the CDR3 is 13 residues. V gave up 8 bases and J gave up 5 bases; unmatched junction bases: 5. CDR1 and CDR2 from the germline V gene are MNHNY and SVGAGI (reference sequence). CDR3 nucleotides: TGTGCCAGCTGGGACAGGGGTTCTTATGGCTACACCTTC. Protein product: CASWDRGSYGYTF.

This clone has more than one count but fewer than ten. V is TRBV6-6 and J is TRBJ2-4; 8 nucleotides match TRBD2. Germline CDR1 and CDR2: MNHNY and SVGAGI (reference sequence). This CDR3 contains 15 residues. Germline trimming cut 5 bases from V and 6 bases from J; bases unmatched to any gene: 9. The chain's CDR3 is CASSHIRGGRNIQYF. The DNA of the CDR3 is TGTGCCAGCAGTCACATCCGCGGGGGGAGAAACATTCAGTACTTC.

The CDR3, as DNA: TGTGCCAGCAGCTTTCAGGGGGCCGGGAATGAGCAGTTCTTC. Protein product: CASSFQGAGNEQFF. This rearrangement joins TRBV5-4 to TRBJ2-1, with 8 positions matching TRBD1. With V trimmed by 2 bases and J by 7 bases, 5 bases remained unmatched. CDR1 and CDR2 (germline): SGHNT, YYREEE (reference sequence). There are 14 residues in the CDR3.

This clone qualifies as medium-sized (0.01 to 0.1%). The rearrangement uses TRBV30 and TRBJ1-2; D perhaps matches TRBD1 (5 bases). Germline V gene lookup returns CDR1 GTSNPN and CDR2 SVGIG (reference sequence). The CDR3 consists of 10 residues. V was clipped by 3 bases and J by 7 bases, with 6 bases between them. The CDR3 DNA reads as TGTGCCTGGAGGAGGGGTGGCTACACCTTC. Its protein product is CAWRRGGYTF.

The V call is TRBV7-2, the J call TRBJ2-1; TRBD1 is a possible D gene (6 bases). The germline V gene encodes CDR1 SGHTA and CDR2 FQGNSA. The CDR3 has 15 amino acids. V lost 1 base to trimming and J lost 7 bases, with 14 bases between them. CDR3 residues: CASSLGSGAGNEQFF. CDR3 coding DNA: TGTGCCAGCAGCTTAGGGTCAGGGGCTGGGAATGAGCAGTTCTTC.

This clone has just a few counts. The rearrangement joins TRBV5-4 to TRBJ2-5; D is possibly TRBD2 (6 bases). Between the trimmed V and J ends, which lost 0 bases and 5 bases, there was a span of 14 bases. The V gene's germline CDR1 is SGHNT and CDR2 YYREEE (reference sequence). This CDR3 region has 15 residues. CDR3 loop: CASSLGGVKRETQYF. The CDR3 DNA reads TGTGCCAGCAGCTTGGGGGGGGTCAAAAGGGAGACCCAGTACTTC.

V is TRBV5-5 and J is TRBJ2-7; D gene ambiguous. CDR3 length equals 11 residues. CDR1 SGHKS and CDR2 YYEKEE come from the germline V gene (reference sequence). V lost 5 bases and J lost 3, with 6 bases in between. This CDR3 is CASSPHYEQYF. The CDR3 DNA follows: TGTGCCAGCAGTCCCCACTACGAGCAGTACTTC.

This clone is a singleton in its sample. This chain uses TRBV5-4 with TRBJ2-4; a possible D gene is TRBD2 (5 bases). The CDR3 sequence is 15 residues long. The ends were cut back, 4 bases at V and 1 base at J, with 12 bases in the middle. Germline values: CDR1 SGHNT, CDR2 YYREEE (reference sequence). Here the CDR3 reads CASSRGEVAKNIQYF. The CDR3 nucleotides read TGTGCCAGCAGCCGGGGTGAGGTTGCCAAAAACATTCAGTACTTC.

The chain links TRBV20-1 to TRBJ2-5; D is undetermined. Germline CDR1 reads DFQATT; CDR2 reads SNEGSKA (reference sequence). Trimming pared 3 bases from V and 5 bases from J, leaving 7 bases between. This CDR3 has 11 residues. DNA for the CDR3: TGCAGTGCTAGTCGTGAGGAGACCCAGTACTTC. This translates into CSASREETQYF.

The rearrangement joins TRBV7-9 to TRBJ2-5; TRBD2 aligns across 16 bases. The CDR3 runs 18 residues. CDR1 and CDR2 (germline): SEHNR, FQNEAQ (reference sequence). Unmatched junction bases numbered 8, after V lost 5 bases and J lost 2 bases. The CDR3 is CASSRLGLAGGIQETQYF. The CDR3 DNA is TGTGCCAGCAGCCGATTGGGACTAGCGGGGGGGATACAAGAGACCCAGTACTTC.